The T cell receptor beta chain described here comes from a study of blood T cells in healthy people across ages. Using a J-beta primer mix together with a sample-barcoded 5' primer, a second PCR was run for about 6 to 12 cycles. Each single sample gave us at least 3 million CDR3-containing paired-end reads. From the 5' RACE reads, TCRdb called clonotypes with MiXCR, one entry per CDR3 protein. Among around 900,000 distinct CDR3 sequences listed, roughly 26% were seen once. The CDR3 is 13 residues long. V lost 6 bases, J lost 2 bases, and 3 bases stayed unmatched. Germline V gene data show CDR1 as ENHRY and CDR2 as SYGVKD. Details on this clonotype: The antigen is not known.

Study-level points and caveats: Per-million-T-cell TCR beta diversity fell roughly linearly with age.

Isolated PBMCs totaled at least 6.5 million in each sample. This receptor was obtained from a woman at least 80 years old in good health. Sequencing was performed on blood. This chain uses TRBV10-3 with TRBJ1-2; 7 bases are a match to TRBD1. Here the CDR3 reads CAIRWGQNYGYTF. Here the CDR3 DNA reads TGTGCCATCAGGTGGGGACAGAACTATGGCTACACCTTC.